One and the same sample provided the 23 T cell receptor beta chains below, sequenced in a study of blood T cell repertoires in COVID-19. The table came from immunoSEQ multiplex PCR; TCRdb's copy has only in-frame clones and leaves some out. The sample yields some 80,000 clones, roughly 84% seen once. The sequencing input was peripheral blood. These receptors were obtained from a woman of 80 years or more in a cohort sampled during active or convalescent COVID-19.

The rearrangement uses TRBV10-1 and TRBJ1-6; D unresolved. Germline values: CDR1 WNHNN, CDR2 SYGVQD (reference sequence). The CDR3 length is 13 residues. Trimming cost V 0 bases and J 10 bases, with 7 bases left between them. CDR3 protein: CASSESQVSPLHF. In DNA, the CDR3 is TGCGCCAGCAGTGAGTCTCAGGTGTCACCCCTCCACTTT.

This chain uses TRBV3-1 (or the pseudogene TRBV3-2) with TRBJ2-3; D is perhaps TRBD2 (6 bases). V shed 5 bases and J shed 3 bases, with 15 bases lying between them. Germline V gives CDR1 LGHDT, CDR2 YNNKEL (reference sequence). The CDR3 contains 15 residues. This CDR3 is CASSARDSLTDTQYF. CDR3 bases: TGTGCCAGCAGCGCCCGGGACTCTCTTACAGATACGCAGTATTTT.

CDR3 in amino acids: CASSLLDREETQYF. The DNA for the CDR3 is TGTGCCAGCAGCCTGCTGGACAGGGAAGAGACCCAGTACTTC. V gene TRBV3-1 (or the pseudogene TRBV3-2) combines with J gene TRBJ2-5; 8 bases match TRBD1. The CDR3 spans 14 residues. J lost 3 bases, V lost 4 bases, and 4 bases had no gene match. Germline lookup yields CDR1 LGHDT and CDR2 YNNKEL (reference sequence).

V gene TRBV5-1 combines with J gene TRBJ1-6; tentatively, D is TRBD1 (6 bases). V gave up 1 base and J gave up 5 bases, with 16 bases separating them. CDR1 is SGHRS, CDR2 YFSETQ, per germline. There are 17 residues in the CDR3. In DNA form, the CDR3 reads TGCGCCAGCAGCTTGCGGGCGGGGGCGGCCGATAATTCACCCCTCCACTTT. As protein: CASSLRAGAADNSPLHF.

The V gene is TRBV4-1, the J gene TRBJ2-2; 10 bases align to TRBD2. With V trimmed by 4 bases and J by 5 bases, 7 bases remained unmatched. Germline CDR1 and CDR2: MGHRA and YSYEKL. The CDR3 covers 16 residues. CDR3 region: CASSRGLAERTGELFF. In DNA form, the CDR3 reads TGCGCCAGCAGCCGAGGACTAGCGGAAAGGACCGGGGAGCTGTTTTTT.

This chain links TRBV6-5 with TRBJ1-2, with 9 bases that match TRBD1. The V segment lost 6 bases and the J segment 5 bases; nucleotides outside the gene matches: 4. The CDR3 length is 13 residues. CDR1 is MNHEY, CDR2 SVGAGI, per germline. CDR3 region: CASRETGGYGYTF. The DNA of the CDR3 is TGTGCCAGCAGAGAGACAGGGGGATATGGCTACACCTTC.

This chain links TRBV27 with TRBJ1-1; possibly TRBD1 for D (6 bases). Trimming took 6 bases from V and 1 from J, leaving 9 bases between them. The CDR3 totals 13 residues. Germline values: CDR1 MNHEY, CDR2 SMNVEV (reference sequence). CDR3 amino acids: CASSGTKNTEAFF. The CDR3 DNA reads TGTGCCAGCAGCGGGACAAAGAACACTGAAGCTTTCTTT.

This rearrangement joins TRBV6-5 to TRBJ1-2, with 7 nucleotides matching TRBD1. The trim removed 0 bases at V and 3 bases at J, leaving 4 bases unmatched. The CDR3 is 15 residues long. Germline-derived CDR1 and CDR2 are MNHEY and SVGAGI. The CDR3: CASSYSLGTDYGYTF. As DNA, the CDR3 is TGTGCCAGCAGTTACTCATTAGGGACAGACTATGGCTACACCTTC.

The chain carries TRBV24-1 and TRBJ2-5; no clear D gene. The V gene lost 1 base and the J gene lost 9 bases, with 14 bases spanning the gap. There are 14 residues in the CDR3. Germline V CDR1 and CDR2: KGHDR, SFDVKD. CDR3 sequence reads: CATSDFDGFGAQYF. The CDR3 nucleotides read TGTGCCACCAGTGATTTTGACGGGTTCGGAGCCCAGTACTTC.

The CDR3 DNA reads TGTGCCAGTAGTATCCTGACAGACTCTAACTATGGCTACACCTTC. It specifies CASSILTDSNYGYTF. This sequence joins TRBV19 and TRBJ1-2; maybe TRBD1 (5 bases). CDR3 length equals 15 residues. Trimming removed 3 bases from V and 0 bases from J, with 11 bases in between. Per germline, CDR1 LNHDA and CDR2 SQIVND (reference sequence).

This clone was detected only a few times. The chain is built from TRBV5-1 and TRBJ2-1; a possible D gene is TRBD2 (6 bases). V was shortened by 4 bases and J by 9 bases, with 14 bases between the two germline ends. Germline-derived CDR1 and CDR2 are SGHRS and YFSETQ. The CDR3 has 13 amino acids. The CDR3 sequence is CASSPNLGGEQFF. DNA of the CDR3: TGCGCCAGCAGCCCCAACCTGGGGGGTGAGCAGTTCTTC.

This chain uses TRBV6-5 with TRBJ2-1; possible D gene TRBD2, 6 bases. From germline, CDR1 is MNHEY and CDR2 SVGAGI. The V gene lost 6 bases and the J gene lost 6 bases, with 18 bases spanning the gap. This CDR3 is built from 15 residues. The CDR3 sequence is CASRRTNSRVNEQFF. DNA of the CDR3: TGTGCCAGCAGACGGACTAATAGCAGAGTCAATGAGCAGTTCTTC.

CDR3 in amino acids: CASSPGNTIYF. The CDR3 DNA reads as TGTGCCAGCAGCCCAGGAAACACCATATATTTT. This rearrangement joins TRBV11-3 to TRBJ1-3, with D uncertain. From germline, CDR1 is SGHNT and CDR2 YENEEA. V lost 5 bases, J lost 4 bases, and 3 bases lay in between. The CDR3 contains 11 residues.

The V gene is TRBV6-4, the J gene TRBJ1-1; possibly TRBD1 for D (6 bases). Per germline, CDR1 MRHNA and CDR2 SNTAGT. V was shortened by 6 bases and J by 1 base, with 9 bases between the two germline ends. This CDR3 region has 13 residues. The DNA for the CDR3 is TGTGCCAGCAGCGTGGACAGGAACACTGAAGCTTTCTTT. Its protein product is CASSVDRNTEAFF.

J is TRBJ2-3 and V is TRBV3-1 (or the pseudogene TRBV3-2); no reliable D call. CDR1 is LGHDT, CDR2 YNNKEL, per germline (reference sequence). Trimming took 1 base from V and 6 from J, leaving 8 bases between them. The CDR3 extends over 13 amino acids. The CDR3 DNA follows: TGTGCCAGCAGCCAAGTAGAAGTTGATACGCAGTATTTT. The encoded protein is CASSQVEVDTQYF.

This chain links TRBV28 with TRBJ1-1, with a weak D call TRBD1 (6 bases). CDR1 and CDR2 (germline): MDHEN, SYDVKM. CDR3 length: 14 residues. The V gene lost 5 bases and the J gene lost 2 bases, with 12 bases spanning the gap. The CDR3, as DNA: TGTGCCAGCAGTATGACAGGCGTCAACACTGAAGCTTTCTTT. Protein: CASSMTGVNTEAFF. Variable domain in full (rest from reference TRBV28 and TRBJ1-1): DVKVTQSSRYLVKRTGEKVFLECVQDMDHENMFWYRQDPGLGLRLIYFSYDVKMKEKGDIPEGYSVSREKKERFSLILESASTNQTSMYLCASSMTGVNTEAFFGQGTRLTVV.

This chain connects TRBV5-1 to TRBJ1-1, with a weak D call TRBD1 (5 bases). Trimming cost V 4 bases and J 6 bases, with 19 bases left between them. Germline CDR1 is SGHRS and CDR2 is YFSETQ. This CDR3 comprises 15 residues. Here the CDR3 reads CASSGGDRGVAEAFF. CDR3 in DNA: TGCGCCAGCAGCGGAGGGGACCGGGGGGTGGCTGAAGCTTTCTTT.

The rearrangement joins TRBV5-4 to TRBJ2-5; 8 positions match TRBD1. Germline lookup yields CDR1 SGHNT and CDR2 YYREEE (reference sequence). V gave up 5 bases and J gave up 1 base; unmatched junction bases: 7. The CDR3 runs 15 residues. The CDR3 DNA reads as TGTGCCAGCAGGCGTGACAGGGGAACCCAAGAGACCCAGTACTTC. It is translated as CASRRDRGTQETQYF.

This clone has more than one count but fewer than ten. The rearrangement links TRBV9 to TRBJ2-1, with D possibly matching TRBD2 (5 bases). The CDR3 loop spans 15 amino acids. CDR1 and CDR2 from the germline V gene are SGDLS and YYNGEE. Trimming left V 3 bases short and J 4 bases short, with 14 bases between. DNA for the CDR3: TGTGCCAGCAGCGCATCCAGCGGAAGTTACAATGAGCAGTTCTTC. Encoded protein: CASSASSGSYNEQFF.

This clone appeared once. This chain joins TRBV11-3 and TRBJ2-3; 8 bases line up with TRBD2. The germline V gene encodes CDR1 SGHNT and CDR2 YENEEA. J lost 3 bases, V lost 0 bases, and 2 bases had no gene match. This CDR3 comprises 15 residues. The CDR3 region has the DNA TGTGCCAGCAGCTTAGACGGCGGGAGGACAGATACGCAGTATTTT. It yields the protein CASSLDGGRTDTQYF.

The chain joins TRBV24-1 to TRBJ1-2; TRBD1 matches at 8 bases. Losses at the gene ends were 4 bases for V and 1 base for J; bases not matched to a gene: 10. The germline V gene encodes CDR1 KGHDR and CDR2 SFDVKD. The CDR3 sequence is 17 residues long. CDR3 coding DNA: TGTGCCACCAGTGACCGACCGGGACAGGCCGATAACTATGGCTACACCTTC. Encoded protein: CATSDRPGQADNYGYTF.

In this sample, this clone turned up a few times. This sequence joins TRBV29-1 and TRBJ2-5; the match to TRBD2 covers 11 bases. In germline, CDR1 is SQVTM, CDR2 ANQGSEA. V was clipped by 6 bases and J by 4 bases; unmatched bases: 10. The CDR3 runs 15 residues. CDR3 amino acids: CSVLVAGGPGETQYF. In DNA, the CDR3 is TGCAGCGTCTTGGTAGCGGGAGGGCCGGGAGAGACCCAGTACTTC.

This clone was seen a few times. The chain employs TRBV5-6 and TRBJ1-2; D is perhaps TRBD1 (5 bases). Looked up from germline, CDR1 is SGHDT and CDR2 is YYEEEE. V was trimmed by 2 bases and J by 4 bases, leaving 9 bases between them. The length of the CDR3 is 13 residues. The CDR3 reads CASSLPGGYGYTF. The CDR3, as DNA: TGTGCCAGCAGCTTACCCGGGGGCTATGGCTACACCTTC.